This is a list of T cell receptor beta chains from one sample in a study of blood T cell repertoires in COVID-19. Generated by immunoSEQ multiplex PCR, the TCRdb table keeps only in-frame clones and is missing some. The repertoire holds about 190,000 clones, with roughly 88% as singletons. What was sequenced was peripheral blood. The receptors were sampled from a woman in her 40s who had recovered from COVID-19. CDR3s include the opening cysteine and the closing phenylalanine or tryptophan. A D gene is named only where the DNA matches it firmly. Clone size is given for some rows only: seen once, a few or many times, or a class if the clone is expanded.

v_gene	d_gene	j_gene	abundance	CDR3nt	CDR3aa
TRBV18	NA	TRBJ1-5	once	TGTGCCAGCTCACCGTCAACAGATAGCAATCAGCCCCAGCATTTT	CASSPSTDSNQPQHF
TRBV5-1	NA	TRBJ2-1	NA	TGCGCCAGCAGCCCCCCCGGTGTGCGCGGGTCCTACAATGAGCAGTTCTTC	CASSPPGVRGSYNEQFF
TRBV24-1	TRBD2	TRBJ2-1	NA	TGTGCCACCAGTGAAGGCCCCGGGAGGGCCTCCAATGAGCAGTTCTTC	CATSEGPGRASNEQFF
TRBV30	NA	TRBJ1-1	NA	TGTGCCTGGACCCTCCTCAGGGAGGGGACTGAAGCTTTCTTT	CAWTLLREGTEAFF
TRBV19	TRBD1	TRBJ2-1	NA	TGTGCCACCAAGACAGGGGGAGTCAATGAGCAGTTCTTC	CATKTGGVNEQFF
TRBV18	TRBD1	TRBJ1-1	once	TGTGCCAGCTCACCAGCGGGACAGGTGAACACTGAAGCTTTCTTT	CASSPAGQVNTEAFF
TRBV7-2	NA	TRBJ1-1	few	TGTGCCAGCAGCATAACAGGGAACACTGAAGCTTTCTTT	CASSITGNTEAFF
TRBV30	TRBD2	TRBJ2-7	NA	TGTGCCTGGAGGAGGGTAGCGGGTTACGAGCAGTACTTC	CAWRRVAGYEQYF
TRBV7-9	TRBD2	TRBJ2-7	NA	TGTGCCAGCAGCTTAGGACTAGCGGGATTACACGAGCAGTACTTC	CASSLGLAGLHEQYF
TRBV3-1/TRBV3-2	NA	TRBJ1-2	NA	TGTGCCAGCAGCCCCCAATCACAGGTTCGCTATGGCTACACCTTC	CASSPQSQVRYGYTF
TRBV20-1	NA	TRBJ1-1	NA	TGCAGTGCTAGAGAAACGAGGGTACCTTTCTTT	CSARETRVPFF
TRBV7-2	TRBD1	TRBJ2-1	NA	TGTGCCAGCAGCCTCCAGGGGGCGCCCTACAATGAGCAGTTCTTC	CASSLQGAPYNEQFF
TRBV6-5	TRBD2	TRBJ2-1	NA	TGTGCCAGCAGTTACTCGCGAGCGGGAGGCGGGAATGAGCAGTTCTTC	CASSYSRAGGGNEQFF
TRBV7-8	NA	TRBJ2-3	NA	TGTGCCAGCAGCTTAGTATTTCGCGGAAGCACAGATACGCAGTATTTT	CASSLVFRGSTDTQYF
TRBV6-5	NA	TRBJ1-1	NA	TGTGCCAGCAGTTACGGACAGAACACTGAAGCTTTCTTT	CASSYGQNTEAFF
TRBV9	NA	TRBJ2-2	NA	TGTGCCAGCAGCGGGGGACACCGACGTGACACCGGGGAGCTGTTTTTT	CASSGGHRRDTGELFF
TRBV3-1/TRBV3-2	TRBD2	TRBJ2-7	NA	TGTGCCAGCAGCCGGGGGACTAGCGGGAGTCGGGAGCAGTACTTC	CASSRGTSGSREQYF
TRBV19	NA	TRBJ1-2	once	TGTGCCAGTAGTCGATCAACCGGGACAAACTATGGCTACACCTTC	CASSRSTGTNYGYTF
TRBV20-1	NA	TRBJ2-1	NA	TGCAGTGCTACTAGCAATGAGCAGTTCTTC	CSATSNEQFF
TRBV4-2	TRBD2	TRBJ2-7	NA	TGTGCCAGCAGCCAAGATGGCCGAACTAGCGGGAGCTCCTACGAGCAGTACTTC	CASSQDGRTSGSSYEQYF
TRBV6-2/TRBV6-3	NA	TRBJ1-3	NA	TGTGCCAGCAGTTACCGGAGGGCTGGAAACACCATATATTTT	CASSYRRAGNTIYF
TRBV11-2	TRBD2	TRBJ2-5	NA	TGTGCCAGCAGCTTAGGGGGTAGCGGGACAAAAGAGACCCAGTACTTC	CASSLGGSGTKETQYF
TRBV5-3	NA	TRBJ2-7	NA	TGTGCCAGAAGCTGGGGACTCCCCTGCGAGCAGTACTTC	CARSWGLPCEQYF
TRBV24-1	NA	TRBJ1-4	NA	TGTGCCACCAGTGATTTGCTCAGGGAGGAAACTAATGAAAAACTGTTTTTT	CATSDLLREETNEKLFF
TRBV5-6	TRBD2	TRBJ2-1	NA	TGTGCCAGCAGCTTTGGCTTAGGGCTAGGCGGGAGAGGGGATGAGCAGTTCTTC	CASSFGLGLGGRGDEQFF
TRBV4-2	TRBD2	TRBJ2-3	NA	TGTGCCAGCAGCCAAGCGGGAGGAGATACGCAGTATTTT	CASSQAGGDTQYF
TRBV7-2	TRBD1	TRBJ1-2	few	TGTGCCAGCAGCTTAGAGAACAGGGGGCTGTATGGCTACACCTTC	CASSLENRGLYGYTF
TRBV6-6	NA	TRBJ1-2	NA	TGTGCCAGCCAATTATCCGGGACAAGCTATGGCTACACCTTC	CASQLSGTSYGYTF
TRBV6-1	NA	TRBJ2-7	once	TGTGCCAGCAGTGAAAGGGGCGACCAATACGAGCAGTACTTC	CASSERGDQYEQYF
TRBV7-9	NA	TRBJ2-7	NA	TGTGCCAGCAGTTCCATAGGGGAACTCGACGAGCAGTACTTC	CASSSIGELDEQYF
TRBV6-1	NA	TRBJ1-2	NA	TGTGCCAGCAGTGAAGAGGGGGGGGCCTATGGCTACACCTTC	CASSEEGGAYGYTF
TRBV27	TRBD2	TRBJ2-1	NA	TGTGCCAGCAGTTTATTCCTAGCGGGAGAGGCTGAGCAGTTCTTC	CASSLFLAGEAEQFF